These T cell receptor beta chains were read from a single sample in a study of vaccination effects on CD4 cells after COVID-19. Sequencing was performed with immunoSEQ multiplex PCR; in TCRdb, only in-frame clones are kept and a portion is missing. Altogether some 49,000 clones are present, approximately 74% being singletons, with the ten largest covering just over 8.5%. These TCRs' antigens remain unknown. The source material was CD4+ T cells from PBMCs cultured without peptide, sampled before COVID-19 vaccination. These receptors originate from a human donor who had a prior SARS-CoV-2 infection. The CDR3 runs from the conserved cysteine through the conserved F or W. A D gene is named only where the DNA matches it firmly. Clone sizes are given selectively: once, few, many, or a class where the clone is expanded.

D gene: TRBD2
J gene: TRBJ2-6
clone size: once
V gene: TRBV6-6
CDR3 DNA: TGTGCCAGCAGTCCACTAGCGGGAGTGTATGGGGCCAACGTCCTGACTTTC
CDR3 protein: CASSPLAGVYGANVLTF

D gene: -
J gene: TRBJ2-1
clone size: few
V gene: TRBV19
CDR3 DNA: TGTGCCAGTAGTCCCAATCGGCGGAGCTCCTACAATGAGCAGTTCTTC
CDR3 protein: CASSPNRRSSYNEQFF

D gene: -
J gene: TRBJ1-5
clone size: -
V gene: TRBV30
CDR3 DNA: TGTGCCTGGAGTGAGATAGGGGAACAGCCCCAGCATTTT
CDR3 protein: CAWSEIGEQPQHF

D gene: TRBD2
J gene: TRBJ2-5
clone size: once
V gene: TRBV5-4
CDR3 DNA: TGTGCCAGCAGCGAGGGACTAGCGGCATACCAAGAGACCCAGTACTTC
CDR3 protein: CASSEGLAAYQETQYF

D gene: -
J gene: TRBJ2-7
clone size: -
V gene: TRBV7-9
CDR3 DNA: TGTGCCAGCAGCTTACTAGGGTTCGAGCAGTACTTC
CDR3 protein: CASSLLGFEQYF

D gene: -
J gene: TRBJ2-3
clone size: -
V gene: TRBV7-3
CDR3 DNA: TGTGCCAGCAGCAGGACTCCTCGCACAGATACGCAGTATTTT
CDR3 protein: CASSRTPRTDTQYF

D gene: TRBD1
J gene: TRBJ1-6
clone size: few
V gene: TRBV5-6
CDR3 DNA: TGTGCCAGCAGCCAAGGAAGGCTAACAGGGGGGAATTCACCCCTCCACTTT
CDR3 protein: CASSQGRLTGGNSPLHF

D gene: -
J gene: TRBJ2-1
clone size: -
V gene: TRBV3-1/TRBV3-2
CDR3 DNA: TGTGCCAGCAGCCTGACATATGGGGGCAGCTACAATGAGCAGTTCTTC
CDR3 protein: CASSLTYGGSYNEQFF

D gene: TRBD1
J gene: TRBJ2-4
clone size: -
V gene: TRBV5-4
CDR3 DNA: TGTGCCAGCAGTCCCGACAGGGACGGCATTCAGTACTTC
CDR3 protein: CASSPDRDGIQYF

D gene: -
J gene: TRBJ1-4
clone size: -
V gene: TRBV5-4
CDR3 DNA: TGTGCCAGCAGCTTGAACACAAATGAAAAACTGTTTTTT
CDR3 protein: CASSLNTNEKLFF

D gene: -
J gene: TRBJ1-1
clone size: -
V gene: TRBV5-4
CDR3 DNA: TGTGCCAGCAGCTCACTGGCTTGGGGTAGGAACACTGAAGCTTTCTTT
CDR3 protein: CASSSLAWGRNTEAFF

D gene: TRBD1
J gene: TRBJ1-2
clone size: -
V gene: TRBV5-4
CDR3 DNA: TGTGCCAGCAGCTCGGGGCAGGGGGATTCCGGCTACACCTTC
CDR3 protein: CASSSGQGDSGYTF

D gene: TRBD1
J gene: TRBJ1-2
clone size: -
V gene: TRBV6-5
CDR3 DNA: TGTGCCAGCAGTTACTTAGGGGGCTCTGGCTACACCTTC
CDR3 protein: CASSYLGGSGYTF

D gene: -
J gene: TRBJ2-7
clone size: few
V gene: TRBV3-1/TRBV3-2
CDR3 DNA: TGTGCCAGCAGCCAAGGGATTTGGCAGTACTTC
CDR3 protein: CASSQGIWQYF

D gene: TRBD2
J gene: TRBJ2-7
clone size: -
V gene: TRBV7-8
CDR3 DNA: TGTGCCAGCAGCAACCGACGGCCAGCGGGATACGAGCAGTACTTC
CDR3 protein: CASSNRRPAGYEQYF

D gene: -
J gene: TRBJ1-4
clone size: -
V gene: TRBV7-9
CDR3 DNA: TGTGCCAGCAGCTTACAATACGGGTATAATGAAAAACTGTTTTTT
CDR3 protein: CASSLQYGYNEKLFF

D gene: -
J gene: TRBJ1-3
clone size: -
V gene: TRBV3-1/TRBV3-2
CDR3 DNA: TGTGCCAGCAGCCAAGCTTCTGGAAACACCATATATTTT
CDR3 protein: CASSQASGNTIYF

D gene: -
J gene: TRBJ1-1
clone size: -
V gene: TRBV5-4
CDR3 DNA: TGTGCCAGCAGCTATACAGGGTTGGGTGAAGCTTTCTTT
CDR3 protein: CASSYTGLGEAFF

D gene: -
J gene: TRBJ2-7
clone size: -
V gene: TRBV2
CDR3 DNA: TGTGCCAGCGGAGCGGTGGGCAGCTACTACGAGCAGTACTTC
CDR3 protein: CASGAVGSYYEQYF

D gene: TRBD1
J gene: TRBJ1-2
clone size: -
V gene: TRBV11-2
CDR3 DNA: TGTGCCAGCAGCTTAGATTTTGGGACAGTTTATGGCTACACCTTC
CDR3 protein: CASSLDFGTVYGYTF

D gene: -
J gene: TRBJ1-5
clone size: few
V gene: TRBV5-6
CDR3 DNA: TGTGCCAGCAGCTTGAGGGCCCAGCCCCAGCATTTT
CDR3 protein: CASSLRAQPQHF

D gene: TRBD1
J gene: TRBJ2-7
clone size: -
V gene: TRBV7-2
CDR3 DNA: TGTGCCAGCAGCCCGGGACAGGGGGCAGGGCAGTACTTC
CDR3 protein: CASSPGQGAGQYF

D gene: -
J gene: TRBJ1-6
clone size: -
V gene: TRBV5-4
CDR3 DNA: TGTGCCAGCAGCGATGGTGGGGGGTCCTATAATTCACCCCTCCACTTT
CDR3 protein: CASSDGGGSYNSPLHF

D gene: -
J gene: TRBJ2-3
clone size: -
V gene: TRBV4-1
CDR3 DNA: TGCGCCAGCAGCCAAGATGGGACTTCTACAGATACGCAGTATTTT
CDR3 protein: CASSQDGTSTDTQYF

D gene: TRBD1
J gene: TRBJ1-5
clone size: -
V gene: TRBV30
CDR3 DNA: TGTGCCTGGAGTGTAACCAGGGGACAGGATCAGCCCCAGCATTTT
CDR3 protein: CAWSVTRGQDQPQHF

D gene: TRBD1
J gene: TRBJ2-2
clone size: -
V gene: TRBV23-1
CDR3 DNA: TGCGCCAGCGCACCGGACAGGGGGCGGTTTTTTACCGGGGAGCTGTTTTTT
CDR3 protein: CASAPDRGRFFTGELFF

D gene: TRBD1
J gene: TRBJ1-2
clone size: -
V gene: TRBV15
CDR3 DNA: TGTGCCACCAGCATAGGACAGGGAGGCTATGGCTACACCTTC
CDR3 protein: CATSIGQGGYGYTF

D gene: TRBD2
J gene: TRBJ2-2
clone size: -
V gene: TRBV6-2/TRBV6-3
CDR3 DNA: TGTGCCAGCAGTTACCCCGGGACTAGCGGGAGTGTGAACACCGGGGAGCTGTTTTTT
CDR3 protein: CASSYPGTSGSVNTGELFF

D gene: -
J gene: TRBJ2-1
clone size: few
V gene: TRBV5-1
CDR3 DNA: TGCGCCAGCAGCTTGGTACGCCCCCCCTGGCTGGGCTACAATGAGCAGTTCTTC
CDR3 protein: CASSLVRPPWLGYNEQFF

D gene: -
J gene: TRBJ1-5
clone size: once
V gene: TRBV28
CDR3 DNA: TGTGCCAGCAGTTACTTACCCCACAGGGCCGGGCATTTT
CDR3 protein: CASSYLPHRAGHF

D gene: -
J gene: TRBJ1-5
clone size: few
V gene: TRBV19
CDR3 DNA: TGTGCCAGACCCTTAAGTTCGGCCCAGCATTTT
CDR3 protein: CARPLSSAQHF

D gene: -
J gene: TRBJ1-5
clone size: -
V gene: TRBV10-3
CDR3 DNA: TGTGCCATCAGTGACTCGCGAAGCAATCAGCCCCAGCATTTT
CDR3 protein: CAISDSRSNQPQHF

D gene: TRBD2
J gene: TRBJ2-2
clone size: -
V gene: TRBV6-6
CDR3 DNA: TGTGCCAGCAAAACTAGCGGGGAGACCGGGGAGCTGTTTTTT
CDR3 protein: CASKTSGETGELFF

D gene: -
J gene: TRBJ2-5
clone size: -
V gene: TRBV11-2
CDR3 DNA: TGTGCCAGCAGCTTAGATGTTGGGACCCAGTACTTC
CDR3 protein: CASSLDVGTQYF

D gene: TRBD1
J gene: TRBJ2-1
clone size: -
V gene: TRBV7-2
CDR3 DNA: TGTGCCAGCAGCCGGGACAGGGTAACGAATGAGCAGTTCTTC
CDR3 protein: CASSRDRVTNEQFF

D gene: -
J gene: TRBJ2-1
clone size: -
V gene: TRBV7-2
CDR3 DNA: TGTGCCAGCAGCGTTAGAAATCGGGAGCAGTTCTTC
CDR3 protein: CASSVRNREQFF

D gene: -
J gene: TRBJ2-7
clone size: few
V gene: TRBV6-6
CDR3 DNA: TGTGCCAGCAGTTACCCGGCCCGACACTCCTACGAGCAGTACTTC
CDR3 protein: CASSYPARHSYEQYF

D gene: TRBD2
J gene: TRBJ2-5
clone size: -
V gene: TRBV15
CDR3 DNA: TGTGCCACCAGGCGGGAGAGGCAAGAGACCCAGTACTTC
CDR3 protein: CATRRERQETQYF

D gene: -
J gene: TRBJ1-4
clone size: -
V gene: TRBV9
CDR3 DNA: TGTGCCAGCAGCGTAGGGGGGGGGCCAACTAATGAAAAACTGTTTTTT
CDR3 protein: CASSVGGGPTNEKLFF

D gene: -
J gene: TRBJ2-7
clone size: -
V gene: TRBV12-5
CDR3 DNA: TGTGCTAGTGGTCCCCGCCAGTACGAGCAGTACTTC
CDR3 protein: CASGPRQYEQYF

D gene: -
J gene: TRBJ2-7
clone size: -
V gene: TRBV3-1/TRBV3-2
CDR3 DNA: TGTGCCAGCAGCCAAGTCCCCGGGGAGACCTACGAGCAGTACTTC
CDR3 protein: CASSQVPGETYEQYF

D gene: -
J gene: TRBJ2-3
clone size: -
V gene: TRBV5-6
CDR3 DNA: TGTGCCAGCAGCTTCACCCAAAGGGATACGCAGTATTTT
CDR3 protein: CASSFTQRDTQYF

D gene: TRBD1
J gene: TRBJ1-5
clone size: few
V gene: TRBV5-4
CDR3 DNA: TGTGCCAGCAGTGGGACAGGGAGGTATATATTTCAGCCCCAGCATTTT
CDR3 protein: CASSGTGRYIFQPQHF

D gene: -
J gene: TRBJ2-7
clone size: -
V gene: TRBV5-6
CDR3 DNA: TGTGCCAGCAGCTGGGCCGGGAGCTCCTACGAGCAGTACTTC
CDR3 protein: CASSWAGSSYEQYF

D gene: -
J gene: TRBJ2-5
clone size: -
V gene: TRBV5-6
CDR3 DNA: TGTGCCAGCAGCCGTATGGGGGAGGAGACCCAGTACTTC
CDR3 protein: CASSRMGEETQYF

D gene: -
J gene: TRBJ1-1
clone size: -
V gene: TRBV7-2
CDR3 DNA: TGTGCCAGCAGCAAAACAGTGAACACTGAAGCTTTCTTT
CDR3 protein: CASSKTVNTEAFF

D gene: TRBD1
J gene: TRBJ1-2
clone size: once
V gene: TRBV10-3
CDR3 DNA: TGTGCCATCAGTGAGCCTCGGACAGGGGGAAACTATGGCTACACCTTC
CDR3 protein: CAISEPRTGGNYGYTF

D gene: -
J gene: TRBJ1-1
clone size: -
V gene: TRBV2
CDR3 DNA: TGTGCCAGCAGTGTGTCCGCGGCAACGAACACTGAAGCTTTCTTT
CDR3 protein: CASSVSAATNTEAFF

D gene: TRBD1
J gene: TRBJ1-3
clone size: few
V gene: TRBV19
CDR3 DNA: TGTGCCAGTAGTGAACAGGGGCTCTCTGGAAACACCATATATTTT
CDR3 protein: CASSEQGLSGNTIYF

D gene: -
J gene: TRBJ2-3
clone size: -
V gene: TRBV4-3
CDR3 DNA: TGCGCCAGCAGCCAGGGCCTTAGCACAGATACGCAGTATTTT
CDR3 protein: CASSQGLSTDTQYF

D gene: TRBD1
J gene: TRBJ1-2
clone size: -
V gene: TRBV3-1/TRBV3-2
CDR3 DNA: TGTGCCAGCAGCCAAACTGGACAGGGGGGCGGCTACACCTTC
CDR3 protein: CASSQTGQGGGYTF